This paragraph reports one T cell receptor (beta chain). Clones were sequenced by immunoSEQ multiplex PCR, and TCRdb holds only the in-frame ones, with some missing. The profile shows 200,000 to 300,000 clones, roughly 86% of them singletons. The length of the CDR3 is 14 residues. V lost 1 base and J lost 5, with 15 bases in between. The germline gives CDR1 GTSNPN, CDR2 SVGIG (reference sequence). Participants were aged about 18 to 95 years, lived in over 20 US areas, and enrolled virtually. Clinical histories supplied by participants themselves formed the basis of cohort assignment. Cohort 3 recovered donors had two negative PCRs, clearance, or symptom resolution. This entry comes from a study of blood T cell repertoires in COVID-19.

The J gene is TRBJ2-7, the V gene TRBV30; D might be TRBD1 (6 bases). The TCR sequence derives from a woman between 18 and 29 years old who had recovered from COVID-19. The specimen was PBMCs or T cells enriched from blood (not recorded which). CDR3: CAWSGGQGYHEQYF. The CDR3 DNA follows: TGTGCCTGGAGTGGGGGTCAGGGGTACCACGAGCAGTACTTC.